This is a list of T cell receptor beta chains from one sample in a study of blood T cell repertoires in COVID-19. Method: immunoSEQ multiplex PCR; TCRdb's copy keeps in-frame clones and lacks some. The table records under 60,000 clones, over 75% of them present only once. Sequencing was carried out using peripheral blood. These receptors were obtained from a human donor in a cohort sampled during active COVID-19. Both conserved end residues are part of each CDR3. D genes are given only for firm matches. Only some rows state a clone size, as once, few, many or a class for expanded clones.

CDR3: CASSLTLNTEAFF; DNA: TGTGCCAGCAGTCTGACTCTCAACACTGAAGCTTTCTTT; D: NA; J: TRBJ1-1; V: TRBV6-6; size: NA
CDR3: CASSLASGGATGELFF; DNA: TGTGCCAGCAGCTTGGCCTCAGGGGGAGCAACCGGGGAGCTGTTTTTT; D: TRBD1; J: TRBJ2-2; V: TRBV5-8; size: NA
CDR3: CASSLQGIHGYTF; DNA: TGTGCCAGCAGCTTACAGGGAATACATGGCTACACCTTC; D: NA; J: TRBJ1-2; V: TRBV5-4; size: NA
CDR3: CASSSGWGAPTGELFF; DNA: TGTGCCAGCAGCTCCGGATGGGGAGCTCCAACCGGGGAGCTGTTTTTT; D: NA; J: TRBJ2-2; V: TRBV7-2; size: NA
CDR3: CASSYEVGLAELFSYNEQFF; DNA: TGTGCCAGCAGTTACGAGGTGGGACTAGCGGAACTTTTCTCCTACAATGAGCAGTTCTTC; D: TRBD2; J: TRBJ2-1; V: TRBV6-2/TRBV6-3; size: NA
CDR3: CASSQVWGLGREQYF; DNA: TGTGCCAGCAGCCAAGTGTGGGGACTAGGGCGCGAGCAGTACTTC; D: TRBD2; J: TRBJ2-7; V: TRBV3-1/TRBV3-2; size: NA
CDR3: CASSFGTGGTEAFF; DNA: TGTGCCAGCAGTTTTGGGACGGGGGGGACTGAAGCTTTCTTT; D: NA; J: TRBJ1-1; V: TRBV27; size: NA
CDR3: CASSQGDFSYGYTF; DNA: TGTGCCAGCAGCCAAGGGGACTTTAGCTATGGCTACACCTTC; D: NA; J: TRBJ1-2; V: TRBV3-1/TRBV3-2; size: NA
CDR3: CASSSDTTIYF; DNA: TGTGCCAGCAGCTCGGACACCACCATATATTTT; D: NA; J: TRBJ1-3; V: TRBV5-8; size: NA
CDR3: CASSFGRVSSYEQYF; DNA: TGTGCCAGCAGCTTCGGCAGGGTTAGCTCCTACGAGCAGTACTTC; D: NA; J: TRBJ2-7; V: TRBV11-2; size: once
CDR3: CAISSPNSVSSYNEQFF; DNA: TGTGCCATCAGCTCCCCAAATAGCGTGAGCTCCTACAATGAGCAGTTCTTC; D: NA; J: TRBJ2-1; V: TRBV10-3; size: NA
CDR3: CASSLSQTAGTPSYNEQFF; DNA: TGTGCCAGCAGCTTATCCCAAACTGCCGGGACTCCCTCCTACAATGAGCAGTTCTTC; D: NA; J: TRBJ2-1; V: TRBV7-9; size: NA
CDR3: CASSPASRGLISYEQYF; DNA: TGTGCCAGCAGTCCCGCCAGCCGGGGTTTGATCTCCTACGAGCAGTACTTC; D: NA; J: TRBJ2-7; V: TRBV28; size: NA
CDR3: CAISPMTANEQFF; DNA: TGTGCCATCAGTCCTATGACAGCCAATGAGCAGTTCTTC; D: NA; J: TRBJ2-1; V: TRBV10-3; size: NA
CDR3: CASRDSRDGYTF; DNA: TGTGCCAGCAGGGACAGCAGGGATGGCTACACCTTC; D: NA; J: TRBJ1-2; V: TRBV28; size: NA
CDR3: CASSPWGQQPYEQYF; DNA: TGTGCCAGCAGCCCCTGGGGACAGCAACCCTACGAGCAGTACTTC; D: TRBD1; J: TRBJ2-7; V: TRBV11-2; size: NA
CDR3: CASSPSGANVLTF; DNA: TGTGCCAGCTCACCTAGTGGGGCCAACGTCCTGACTTTC; D: NA; J: TRBJ2-6; V: TRBV18; size: NA
CDR3: CASSPKGGLTNSLAGVGYEQYF; DNA: TGTGCCAGCAGCCCCAAGGGGGGGCTCACCAACTCATTAGCGGGAGTGGGCTACGAGCAGTACTTC; D: NA; J: TRBJ2-7; V: TRBV21-1; size: NA
CDR3: CSVEIMNTEAFF; DNA: TGCAGCGTAGAGATCATGAACACTGAAGCTTTCTTT; D: NA; J: TRBJ1-1; V: TRBV29-1; size: few
CDR3: CASSPRTVGEDHPYEQYF; DNA: TGCGCCAGCAGCCCCAGGACTGTCGGGGAGGACCATCCCTACGAGCAGTACTTC; D: NA; J: TRBJ2-7; V: TRBV4-3; size: NA
CDR3: CASTPFPPDFLGWVYEQYF; DNA: TGTGCCAGCACCCCCTTCCCCCCCGACTTTCTCGGATGGGTTTACGAGCAGTACTTC; D: NA; J: TRBJ2-7; V: TRBV28; size: NA
CDR3: CASSPGGRYEQYF; DNA: TGTGCCAGCAGCCCGGGGGGCAGATACGAGCAGTACTTC; D: NA; J: TRBJ2-7; V: TRBV3-1/TRBV3-2; size: NA
CDR3: CAGQQRGSYEQYF; DNA: TGTGCCGGACAGCAGCGGGGTAGCTACGAGCAGTACTTC; D: NA; J: TRBJ2-7; V: TRBV7-9; size: NA
CDR3: CASSDPIRGGYEQYF; DNA: TGTGCCAGCAGCGATCCTATAAGGGGGGGCTACGAGCAGTACTTC; D: NA; J: TRBJ2-7; V: TRBV11-1; size: NA
CDR3: CASPQGSYNSPLHF; DNA: TGTGCCAGCCCCCAGGGGTCCTATAATTCACCCCTCCACTTT; D: NA; J: TRBJ1-6; V: TRBV6-5; size: NA
CDR3: CASRFPTRVKPITGELFF; DNA: TGTGCCAGCAGATTTCCCACTAGAGTCAAGCCAATTACCGGGGAGCTGTTTTTT; D: NA; J: TRBJ2-2; V: TRBV11-2; size: NA
CDR3: CASNWGGTTDTQYF; DNA: TGTGCCAGCAACTGGGGCGGCACCACAGATACGCAGTATTTT; D: NA; J: TRBJ2-3; V: TRBV7-2; size: once
CDR3: CASSRSLPGWNTIYF; DNA: TGTGCCAGCAGTCGAAGTTTACCGGGGTGGAACACCATATATTTT; D: NA; J: TRBJ1-3; V: TRBV6-5; size: NA
CDR3: CASSPGGQETQYF; DNA: TGTGCCAGCAGTCCGGGGGGGCAAGAGACCCAGTACTTC; D: TRBD2; J: TRBJ2-5; V: TRBV28; size: NA
CDR3: CASSPNSIHSYNEQFF; DNA: TGTGCCAGCTCACCGAACTCAATCCACTCCTACAATGAGCAGTTCTTC; D: NA; J: TRBJ2-1; V: TRBV18; size: NA
CDR3: CASSLAWAGAPYGYTF; DNA: TGCGCCAGCAGCTTGGCATGGGCAGGGGCGCCCTATGGCTACACCTTC; D: NA; J: TRBJ1-2; V: TRBV5-1; size: NA
CDR3: CASRGQGMNTEAFF; DNA: TGTGCCAGCCGAGGACAGGGAATGAACACTGAAGCTTTCTTT; D: TRBD1; J: TRBJ1-1; V: TRBV3-1/TRBV3-2; size: NA
CDR3: CASSFLGQGAWAEAFF; DNA: TGCGCCAGCAGCTTCCTGGGACAGGGGGCCTGGGCTGAAGCTTTCTTT; D: TRBD1; J: TRBJ1-1; V: TRBV5-1; size: NA
CDR3: CASSLTGMNYGYTF; DNA: TGTGCCAGCAGCTTGACAGGGATGAACTATGGCTACACCTTC; D: NA; J: TRBJ1-2; V: TRBV5-4; size: NA
CDR3: CASSQRQGGSPLHF; DNA: TGTGCCAGCAGTCAACGACAGGGTGGCTCACCCCTCCACTTT; D: TRBD1; J: TRBJ1-6; V: TRBV28; size: NA
CDR3: CASSEQGNGETQYF; DNA: TGTGCCAGCAGTGAACAGGGCAACGGAGAGACCCAGTACTTC; D: NA; J: TRBJ2-5; V: TRBV28; size: NA
CDR3: CASSPDRGFGNTIYF; DNA: TGTGCCAGCAGTCCGGACAGGGGATTTGGAAACACCATATATTTT; D: TRBD1; J: TRBJ1-3; V: TRBV28; size: NA
CDR3: CASSLGGNYGYTF; DNA: TGTGCCAGCAGCTTGGGCGGAAACTATGGCTACACCTTC; D: NA; J: TRBJ1-2; V: TRBV5-5; size: NA
CDR3: CASGQYGGNTIYF; DNA: TGTGCTTCCGGACAGTACGGGGGAAACACCATATATTTT; D: NA; J: TRBJ1-3; V: TRBV2; size: NA
CDR3: CASSPGTGHPGYTF; DNA: TGTGCCAGCAGCCCCGGGACAGGGCATCCCGGCTACACCTTC; D: TRBD1; J: TRBJ1-2; V: TRBV9; size: NA
CDR3: CASSIDRTKFF; DNA: TGTGCCAGTAGTATTGACCGGACTAAATTCTTC; D: NA; J: TRBJ2-1; V: TRBV19; size: once